This T cell receptor (beta chain) was identified during a study of beta chain features in type 1 diabetes. The entirety of the isolated RNA underwent reverse transcription, so expressed TCRB transcripts were sequenced. Assay used: immunoSEQ multiplex PCR; TCRdb lists only in-frame clones, some missing. This sample has hundreds of thousands of clones, with less than 15% found just once. This clone was observed a few times. V shed 5 bases and J shed 4 bases, with 8 bases lying between them. This CDR3 has 12 residues. Germline loops: CDR1 SNHLY, CDR2 FYNNEI. The rearrangement joins TRBV2 to TRBJ1-1; D uncertain. The sequenced material came from central memory CD4+ T cells from blood. This receptor was taken from a man aged 30 to 45 in good health. CDR3 DNA: TGTGCCAGCAGTCCCTTGGGCACTGAAGCTTTCTTT. It translates to CASSPLGTEAFF. Looking up the rest from reference TRBV2 and TRBJ1-1 gives the full variable domain: EPEVTQTPSHQVTQMGQEVILRCVPISNHLYFYWYRQILGQKVEFLVSFYNNEISEKSEIFDDQFSVERPDGSNFTLKIRSTKLEDSAMYFCASSPLGTEAFFGQGTRLTVV.